This T cell receptor beta chain was sequenced for a study of T cells after yellow fever vaccination. V lost 5 bases and J 0 bases, leaving 7 bases between the germline ends. The CDR3 totals 13 residues. Each CDR3 protein is one row after TCRdb ran MiXCR on the 5' RACE reads. The sample holds 300,000 to 350,000 distinct CDR3 sequences, roughly a tenth seen once. The sequenced sample was CD4+ T cells sorted from PBMCs, obtained 45 days after the yellow fever booster vaccination. The sequence was collected from a young man who received the YFV17D yellow fever vaccine. V and J are TRBV12-3 or TRBV12-4 and TRBJ1-1; the D is unclear. For the CDR3, the DNA is TGTGCCAGCAGTAGCCTTATGAACACTGAAGCTTTCTTT. Translating it yields CASSSLMNTEAFF.